The present entry profiles one TCR beta chain with its context. The antigen is not known. The sample is drawn from a study of cytomegalovirus exposure and HLA in healthy donors. The study, taken as a whole, reports: A later look showed TCR association rates differing by HLA locus, highest for DRB1 and lowest for HLA-C. As a later analysis showed, several of the most significant clusters appeared to be linked to common viral pathogens.

Trimming shortened V by 3 bases and J by 0 bases, and 12 bases separated the two germline ends. There are 16 residues in the CDR3. The germline CDR1 and CDR2 sequences are LNHDA and SQIVND (reference sequence). Amplification used 60 Vbeta primers and 13 Jbeta primers. In the original analysis: An analysis performed later counted 81 million or so unique TCR beta chains (roughly 9.9 million of them shared). TCRdb's table, derived via immunoSEQ multiplex PCR, lists solely in-frame clones and lacks some. V and J calls and clone size are those listed in that table; D and trimming were worked out from the DNA. This table holds about 190,000 clones, roughly four fifths found once.

The TCR originated in a man aged 18-30 years in good health and CMV-seronegative. The chain links TRBV19 to TRBJ2-1; maybe TRBD2 (5 bases). Material: PBMCs. As DNA, the CDR3 is TGTGCCAGTAGTATGACCAGCGGCTTCTCCTACAATGAGCAGTTCTTC. It translates to CASSMTSGFSYNEQFF. Full variable domain (outside the CDR3, taken from reference TRBV19 and TRBJ2-1): DGGITQSPKYLFRKEGQNVTLSCEQNLNHDAMYWYRQDPGQGLRLIYYSQIVNDFQKGDIAEGYSVSREKKESFPLTVTSAQKNPTAFYLCASSMTSGFSYNEQFFGPGTRLTVL.